This is a list of T cell receptor beta chains from one sample in a study of blood T cell repertoires in COVID-19. Some clones are missing from TCRdb's copy, which holds only in-frame ones; the method was immunoSEQ multiplex PCR. This sample has over 150,000 clones, with around 83% found just once. The source material was peripheral blood. These receptors all stem from a woman aged 55-70 years with COVID-19, enrolled during active disease. Both conserved end residues are part of each CDR3. D genes are given only for firm matches. Clone size is shown for a subset of rows, as once, few, many or a class of expanded clone.

>TRBV9|NA|TRBJ2-3|13|NA
TGTGCCAGCAACCCTAGGGGTGCAGATACGCAGTATTTT
CASNPRGADTQYF
>TRBV30|NA|TRBJ1-1|13|NA
TGTGCCTGGAGTGTACTACGGAACACTGAAGCTTTCTTT
CAWSVLRNTEAFF
>TRBV11-2|NA|TRBJ2-1|15|TRBD2
TGTGCCAGCAGCCAAACTAGCGGGGTACACAATGAGCAGTTCTTC
CASSQTSGVHNEQFF
>TRBV15|NA|TRBJ1-3|16|NA
TGTGCCACCAGCAGAGATAGGCCGGGGTCCGGAAACACCATATATTTT
CATSRDRPGSGNTIYF
>TRBV29-1|NA|TRBJ1-2|11|TRBD1
TGCAGCGTTCGACAGGGGTATGGCTACACCTTC
CSVRQGYGYTF
>TRBV7-3|NA|TRBJ1-1|15|NA
TGTGCCAGCAGCCTCACACAGGGACCGAACACTGAAGCTTTCTTT
CASSLTQGPNTEAFF
>TRBV12-3/TRBV12-4|few|TRBJ1-1|13|NA
TGTGCCAGCAGTTTATGGCAGAACACTGAAGCTTTCTTT
CASSLWQNTEAFF
>TRBV6-2/TRBV6-3|NA|TRBJ1-1|13|TRBD1
TGTGCCAGCATTTACAGGGGTGCCACTGAAGCTTTCTTT
CASIYRGATEAFF
>TRBV9|NA|TRBJ2-1|16|TRBD2
TGTGCCAGCAGCGGGCGAACTAGCGGGGCTCCCAATGAGCAGTTCTTC
CASSGRTSGAPNEQFF
>TRBV3-1/TRBV3-2|NA|TRBJ2-5|13|NA
TGTGCCAGCAGCCAAGATCGAAGGCGACTCCAGTACTTC
CASSQDRRRLQYF
>TRBV18|NA|TRBJ1-3|13|NA
TGTGCCAGCTCAGGCAGCTCTGGAAACACCATATATTTT
CASSGSSGNTIYF
>TRBV6-5|NA|TRBJ1-5|12|NA
TGTGCCACCGTAGAAGGCAATCAGCCCCAGCATTTT
CATVEGNQPQHF
>TRBV28|NA|TRBJ2-7|14|TRBD2
TGTGCCAGCAGTATTAGCGGGAGAATGGTCGAGCAGTACTTC
CASSISGRMVEQYF
>TRBV25-1|NA|TRBJ1-1|16|TRBD1
TGTGCCAGCAGAGCACCCGGGACAGGGGGTTTGACTGAAGCTTTCTTT
CASRAPGTGGLTEAFF
>TRBV24-1|NA|TRBJ2-5|16|TRBD1
TGTGCCACCAGTGAATACGGGACAGGGGGTAGAGAGACCCAGTACTTC
CATSEYGTGGRETQYF
>TRBV28|NA|TRBJ1-2|10|NA
TGTGCCAGCGGACATTATGGCTACACCTTC
CASGHYGYTF
>TRBV7-8|once|TRBJ2-1|13|NA
TGTGCCAGCAGCGTGGACGGGATGGGTGAGCAGTTCTTC
CASSVDGMGEQFF